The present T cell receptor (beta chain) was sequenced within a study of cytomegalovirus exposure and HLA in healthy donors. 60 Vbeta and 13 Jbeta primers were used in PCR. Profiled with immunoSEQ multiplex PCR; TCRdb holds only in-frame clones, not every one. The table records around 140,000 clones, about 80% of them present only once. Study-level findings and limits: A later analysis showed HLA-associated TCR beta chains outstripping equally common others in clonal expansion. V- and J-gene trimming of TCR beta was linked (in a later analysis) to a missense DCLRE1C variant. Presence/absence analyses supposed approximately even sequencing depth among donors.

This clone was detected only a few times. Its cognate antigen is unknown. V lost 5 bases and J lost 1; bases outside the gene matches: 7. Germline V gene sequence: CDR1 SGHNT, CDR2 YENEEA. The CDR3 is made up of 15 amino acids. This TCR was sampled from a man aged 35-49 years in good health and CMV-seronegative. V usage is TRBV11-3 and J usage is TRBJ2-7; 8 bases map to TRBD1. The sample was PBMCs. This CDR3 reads CASSPDRGRSYEQYF. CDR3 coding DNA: TGTGCCAGCAGCCCTGACAGGGGTAGGTCCTACGAGCAGTACTTC.